A selection of T cell receptor beta chains follows, all from one sample in a study of regulatory T cells in long-lasting Graves disease. In TCRdb, the multiplex PCR reads were re-called with MiXCR into one record per CDR3 protein. In the table there are fewer than 350,000 distinct CDR3 sequences, 18% of which are singletons. The sequences come from peripheral blood mononuclear cells (PBMCs), collected at new diagnosis, from a patient treated with antithyroid drugs. These receptors originate from a female donor with Graves disease. Both conserved end residues are part of each CDR3. The D gene is left open where the match is weak. Where a row states a size, it is once, few, many or the class of an expanded clone; other rows omit it.

V gene,J gene,clone size,D gene,CDR3 DNA,CDR3 protein
TRBV12-3/TRBV12-4,TRBJ2-7,many,-,TGTGCCAGCAGTCTAAGAGGGGCTACCTACGAGCAGTACTTC,CASSLRGATYEQYF
TRBV5-6,TRBJ1-2,-,-,TGTGCCAGCAGTCGACTCGCAGGGTCTGGCTACACCTTC,CASSRLAGSGYTF
TRBV7-7,TRBJ1-4,-,-,TGTGCTAGCAGCTCTCGACAGATTAATGAAAAACTGTTTTTT,CASSSRQINEKLFF
TRBV11-3,TRBJ2-1,many,-,TGTGCCAGCAGCTCGGAGGGACGGCTAGAGCAGTTCTTC,CASSSEGRLEQFF
TRBV30,TRBJ1-1,-,-,TGTGCCTGGGGTGTGGGGGGAACTGAAGCTTTCTTT,CAWGVGGTEAFF
TRBV29-1,TRBJ2-7,-,-,TGCAGCGTTGAAGTGGGACAAAAGGGGCCCTACGAGCAGTACTTC,CSVEVGQKGPYEQYF
TRBV6-1,TRBJ1-6,many,TRBD1,TGTGCCAGCAGTCAAAACCGGGACAGGGGCTCACCCCTCCACTTT,CASSQNRDRGSPLHF
TRBV6-2/TRBV6-3,TRBJ1-2,-,TRBD1,TGTGCCAGCGGGGGGGACAGGAAGAACTATGGCTACACCTTC,CASGGDRKNYGYTF
TRBV5-1,TRBJ2-6,many,-,TGCGCCAGCAGCTTAGGGACGCGTCCCTCTGGGGCCAACGTCCTGACTTTC,CASSLGTRPSGANVLTF
TRBV12-3/TRBV12-4,TRBJ2-7,many,TRBD1,TGTGCCAGCAGTGGGACAGGGAGGGTCTACGAGCAGTACTTC,CASSGTGRVYEQYF
TRBV30,TRBJ1-2,many,-,TGTGCCTGGAGTGCCCGGGGGCGCTATGGCTACACCTTC,CAWSARGRYGYTF
TRBV6-4,TRBJ2-7,-,TRBD2,TGTGCCAGCAGGGGCCCCCTCGGGACTAGCGGGGAACACTTC,CASRGPLGTSGEHF
TRBV5-1,TRBJ2-7,-,TRBD2,TGCGCCAGCAGCGTTGTAGCGGGCAACTACGAGCAGTACTTC,CASSVVAGNYEQYF
TRBV2,TRBJ2-5,many,TRBD2,TGTGCCAGCAGCGGCCGAGACGCGGGAGAGGACTTC,CASSGRDAGEDF
TRBV24-1,TRBJ2-5,many,-,TGTGCCACCAGTGACCGTCTGACAGGGCGGGGAGAGACCCAGTACTTC,CATSDRLTGRGETQYF
TRBV2,TRBJ2-5,many,-,TGTGCCAGCAAGGGACTGCGGGGAGAGACCCAGTACTTC,CASKGLRGETQYF
TRBV12-3/TRBV12-4,TRBJ1-2,many,-,TGTGCCAGCAGGGTGGATGCCTCGGATGGCTACACCTTC,CASRVDASDGYTF
TRBV7-9,TRBJ1-3,-,TRBD1,TGTGCCAGCAGCACTTGGGACAGCTCCTCTGGAAACACCATATATTTT,CASSTWDSSSGNTIYF
TRBV10-2,TRBJ2-3,many,TRBD2,TGCGCCAGCTTGGGCAGGAGAGGACTAGCGGGGCACACAGATACGCAGTATTTT,CASLGRRGLAGHTDTQYF
TRBV7-3,TRBJ2-2,many,TRBD2,TGTGCCAGCAGCCCTATAAGCGGGAGTGCCGGGGAGCTGTTTTTT,CASSPISGSAGELFF
TRBV29-1,TRBJ1-3,many,-,TGCAGCGTTGAAACAGGGTCTGGAAACACCATATATTTT,CSVETGSGNTIYF
TRBV12-3/TRBV12-4,TRBJ2-7,many,-,TGTGCCAGCAGTTTGGACGGGGCCCGCTCCTACGAGCAGTACTTC,CASSLDGARSYEQYF
TRBV10-3,TRBJ1-1,many,TRBD1,TGTGCCAGCTTTACTCTTAGAACAGGGGGCACGGGTGAAGCTTTCTTT,CASFTLRTGGTGEAFF
TRBV12-3/TRBV12-4,TRBJ2-5,many,-,TGTGCCAGCAGCCCCCGAAGGGCGGGGGAGACCCAGTACTTC,CASSPRRAGETQYF
TRBV6-5,TRBJ2-7,many,-,TGTGCCAGCAGTTACTCGGGAAGCTACGAGCAGTACTTC,CASSYSGSYEQYF
TRBV6-1,TRBJ2-3,-,-,TGTGCCAGCAGGACCGGGCGGCGGGCCCCTAGCACAGATACGCAGTATTTT,CASRTGRRAPSTDTQYF
TRBV6-1,TRBJ2-4,few,TRBD2,TGTGCCAGCATTGTTAGCGGGAGCAACATTCAGTACTTC,CASIVSGSNIQYF
TRBV24-1,TRBJ1-3,many,TRBD1,TGTGCCACCAGTGCGACAGGGGTTCTCGGAAACACCATATATTTT,CATSATGVLGNTIYF
TRBV6-5,TRBJ1-4,-,-,TGTGCCAGCAGTTACTCCCCTGGGGCGCATGAAAAACTGTTTTTT,CASSYSPGAHEKLFF
TRBV4-2,TRBJ2-7,few,TRBD2,TGTGCCAGCAGCCAAGATACTCCTAGCGGGAGAAGGGAGCAGTACTTC,CASSQDTPSGRREQYF
TRBV19,TRBJ2-2,many,TRBD1,TGTGCCAGTAGTCAACCGGGACAGGGTGGGTACACCGGGGAGCTGTTTTTT,CASSQPGQGGYTGELFF
TRBV28,TRBJ2-7,many,-,TGTGCCAGCACTCTAGCGTTAACCTACGAGCAGTACTTC,CASTLALTYEQYF
TRBV6-1,TRBJ2-1,few,-,TGTGCCAGCAGTGGCACTCTGAGCATGGTCTTC,CASSGTLSMVF
TRBV28,TRBJ2-1,many,TRBD1,TGTGCCAGCACTAGACGGACAGGGCTCAATGAGCAGTTCTTC,CASTRRTGLNEQFF
TRBV3-1,TRBJ1-2,many,-,TGTGCCAGCAGCCAAGTCGGAGGGTATGACTATGGCTACACCTTC,CASSQVGGYDYGYTF
TRBV10-3,TRBJ2-7,many,-,TGTGCCATCAAATCCACAGAGGGCTCCTACGAGCAGTACTTC,CAIKSTEGSYEQYF
TRBV5-1,TRBJ2-2,-,-,TGCGCCAGCAACCTAGGAGGAGTAAACACCGGGGAGCTGTTTTTT,CASNLGGVNTGELFF
TRBV9,TRBJ1-1,many,-,TGTGCCAGCAGCGTAGATCCGGGGGCTAGGGCTGAAGCTTTCTTT,CASSVDPGARAEAFF
TRBV3-1,TRBJ1-5,-,-,TGTGCCAGCAGCCAAGATAACCGGGCCCTTCAGCCCCAGCATTTT,CASSQDNRALQPQHF
TRBV12-3/TRBV12-4,TRBJ1-1,many,-,TGTGCCAGCAGTCCTCACGACAGGCCAGACACTGAAGCTTTCTTT,CASSPHDRPDTEAFF
TRBV20-1,TRBJ2-3,few,-,TGCAGTGCTCCACAATCGGGGCGCACAGATACGCAGTATTTT,CSAPQSGRTDTQYF
TRBV12-5,TRBJ1-2,many,TRBD1,TGTGCTAGTGCTTCGACAGGGGGCCTCAATGGCTACACCTTC,CASASTGGLNGYTF
TRBV28,TRBJ1-2,many,TRBD1,TGTGCCAGCAGTTTATGGGCCGGACAGGGAAGTAACTATGGCTACACCTTC,CASSLWAGQGSNYGYTF
TRBV20-1,TRBJ2-5,-,TRBD2,TGCAGTGCTGGGACTAGCGGGAGTCGATTCTTC,CSAGTSGSRFF
TRBV7-8,TRBJ2-7,-,-,TGTGCCAGCAGCTTAGAGGCATGGGGAGCGGGCGGAAGCTCCTACGAGCAGTACTTC,CASSLEAWGAGGSSYEQYF
TRBV12-3/TRBV12-4,TRBJ2-5,many,-,TGTGCCAGCAGTTTAATTCGGCTAGGGGCAGAGACCCAGTACTTC,CASSLIRLGAETQYF
TRBV11-1,TRBJ2-1,many,-,TGTGCCAGCAGCTTCAGCCGAACAGGGAATGAGCAGTTCTTC,CASSFSRTGNEQFF
TRBV12-3/TRBV12-4,TRBJ2-1,many,-,TGTGCCAGCAGTTTTGTTATAGGGTCAGTGTATTTCTTC,CASSFVIGSVYFF
TRBV28,TRBJ1-1,many,-,TGTGCCAGCAGTTTATCGGGGCGCGGGAACACTGAAGCTTTCTTT,CASSLSGRGNTEAFF